One and the same sample provided the 16 T cell receptor beta chains below, sequenced in a study of T cell responses to AZD1222 COVID-19 vaccine. This table comes from immunoSEQ multiplex PCR, and its TCRdb copy is limited to in-frame clones, with some not included. The table lists 180,000 or so clones, 94% of them singletons. The specimen was peripheral blood, collected on day 0 of AZD1222 vaccination. All receptors derive from an adult in good health.

The chain joins TRBV19 to TRBJ2-5; 16 bases are shared with TRBD2. The CDR3 is 17 amino acids. V was pared by 4 bases and J by 2 bases, with 4 bases of the junction left unmatched. Germline V gene sequence: CDR1 LNHDA, CDR2 SQIVND (reference sequence). CDR3 in amino acids: CASSTGTSGRGQETQYF. CDR3 DNA sequence: TGTGCCAGTAGTACCGGGACTAGCGGGAGGGGTCAAGAGACCCAGTACTTC.

The V gene is TRBV7-9, the J gene TRBJ2-1; possibly TRBD2 for D (6 bases). Per germline, CDR1 SEHNR and CDR2 FQNEAQ (reference sequence). V lost 11 bases, J lost 9 bases, and 14 bases lay in between. This CDR3 spans 11 amino acids. CDR3 DNA: TGTGCCCAAGATCGGGGAGGTGAGCAGTTCTTC. As protein: CAQDRGGEQFF.

V usage is TRBV4-1 and J usage is TRBJ2-3; weak D call: TRBD1 (6 bases). Germline loops: CDR1 MGHRA, CDR2 YSYEKL. The CDR3 runs 17 residues. The ends were cut back, 4 bases at V and 1 base at J, with 18 bases in the middle. The CDR3 region is CASSRELGHRGTDTQYF. CDR3 nucleotides: TGCGCCAGCAGCCGAGAATTGGGACACCGGGGCACAGATACGCAGTATTTT.

Worth noting for this clone: Distinct nucleotide sequences in the sample also encode this CDR3. The CDR3: CASTLDRNTEAFF. The CDR3 coding sequence is TGTGCCAGCACCTTGGACAGGAACACTGAAGCTTTCTTT. The rearrangement links TRBV28 to TRBJ1-1; tentatively, D is TRBD1 (6 bases). Trimming removed 7 bases from V and 1 base from J, with 10 bases in between. CDR3 length equals 13 residues. CDR1 and CDR2 (germline): MDHEN, SYDVKM.

This rearrangement joins TRBV29-1 to TRBJ2-1; D is unclear. CDR1 is SQVTM and CDR2 is ANQGSEA in the germline V gene. The CDR3 totals 11 residues. Trimming shortened V by 5 bases and J by 4 bases, and 6 bases separated the two germline ends. CDR3 in DNA: TGCAGCGTTCGGCGGTACAATGAGCAGTTCTTC. Its protein product is CSVRRYNEQFF.

This clone came up once. This chain joins TRBV4-1 and TRBJ2-2; D possibly corresponds to TRBD2 (6 bases). V dropped 2 bases and J dropped 7 bases, with 20 bases sitting between them. From germline, CDR1 is MGHRA and CDR2 YSYEKL. The CDR3 contains 17 residues. The CDR3 nucleotides are TGCGCCAGCAGCCAAAGCCTCTCGACTAGAGGTGGCGGGGAGCTGTTTTTT. This gives the protein CASSQSLSTRGGGELFF.

The chain combines TRBV6-4 with TRBJ1-1; tentative D call: TRBD1 (5 bases). The germline CDR1 and CDR2 sequences are MRHNA and SNTAGT. V lost 4 bases and J 8 bases, leaving 14 bases between the germline ends. The CDR3 is 13 residues long. Here the CDR3 reads CASSGGVGLEAFF. CDR3 DNA: TGTGCCAGCAGTGGGGGGGTGGGACTCGAAGCTTTCTTT.

V usage is TRBV2 and J usage is TRBJ2-1, with no clear D. CDR3 length equals 14 residues. V shed 3 bases and J shed 9 bases, with 15 bases lying between them. CDR1 SNHLY and CDR2 FYNNEI come from the germline V gene. This CDR3 is CASSDPGWAREQFF. The CDR3 nucleotides are TGTGCCAGCAGTGACCCAGGATGGGCGCGTGAGCAGTTCTTC. The whole variable domain, filled in from reference TRBV2 and TRBJ2-1, reads EPEVTQTPSHQVTQMGQEVILRCVPISNHLYFYWYRQILGQKVEFLVSFYNNEISEKSEIFDDQFSVERPDGSNFTLKIRSTKLEDSAMYFCASSDPGWAREQFFGPGTRLTVL.

The chain combines TRBV5-1 with TRBJ1-6; the match to TRBD1 covers 10 bases. From germline, CDR1 is SGHRS and CDR2 YFSETQ. V lost 0 bases to trimming and J lost 8 bases; unmatched junction nucleotides: 8. The CDR3 has 17 amino acids. Written as DNA, the CDR3 is TGCGCCAGCAGCTTGGGGGGTCGGGACAGGGGCGATTCACCCCTCCACTTT. Translated, it gives CASSLGGRDRGDSPLHF.

The V call is TRBV14, the J call TRBJ1-6, with D unresolved. CDR1 is SGHDN and CDR2 is FVKESK in the germline V gene. This CDR3 is built from 12 residues. Between the trimmed V and J ends, which lost 6 bases and 9 bases, there was a span of 9 bases. The chain's CDR3 is CASSKGISPLHF. The CDR3 nucleotides are TGTGCCAGCAGTAAGGGAATTTCACCCCTCCACTTT. Full variable domain (missing parts from reference TRBV14 and TRBJ1-6): EAGVTQFPSHSVIEKGQTVTLRCDPISGHDNLYWYRRVMGKEIKFLLHFVKESKQDESGMPNNRFLAERTGGTYSTLKVQPAELEDSGVYFCASSKGISPLHFGNGTRLTVT.

The chain joins TRBV28 to TRBJ1-1; 7 bases line up with TRBD1. The germline CDR1 and CDR2 sequences are MDHEN and SYDVKM. With 5 bases clipped from V and 3 bases from J, the junction kept 12 bases outside the gene matches. CDR3 length: 16 amino acids. CDR3: CASSLSPTGLDTEAFF. In nucleotides, the CDR3 is TGTGCCAGCAGTCTCTCACCGACAGGGTTAGACACTGAAGCTTTCTTT.

The chain links TRBV28 to TRBJ1-3, with no clear D. Germline CDR1 MDHEN, CDR2 SYDVKM. The CDR3 extends over 14 amino acids. Between the trimmed V and J ends, which lost 4 bases and 0 bases, there was a span of 7 bases. The CDR3 reads CASSSRVSGNTIYF. As DNA, the CDR3 is TGTGCCAGCAGTTCGCGTGTCTCTGGAAACACCATATATTTT.

The V call is TRBV19, the J call TRBJ2-1; no firm D call. Trimming removed 10 bases at V and 4 bases at J, with 11 bases between. This CDR3 comprises 12 residues. Germline CDR1 reads LNHDA; CDR2 reads SQIVND (reference sequence). CDR3 bases: TGTGCCACCGCCGTCCGATACAATGAGCAGTTCTTC. Translated: CATAVRYNEQFF. The complete variable domain, with remaining parts taken from reference TRBV19 and TRBJ2-1, reads DGGITQSPKYLFRKEGQNVTLSCEQNLNHDAMYWYRQDPGQGLRLIYYSQIVNDFQKGDIAEGYSVSREKKESFPLTVTSAQKNPTAFYLCATAVRYNEQFFGPGTRLTVL.

The rearrangement joins TRBV18 to TRBJ1-1; D uncertain. V dropped 3 bases and J dropped 0 bases, with 11 bases sitting between them. The germline V gene encodes CDR1 KGHSH and CDR2 LQKENI. The length of the CDR3 is 15 residues. CDR3 sequence (DNA): TGTGCCAGCTCACCGGTGGAGGGCCTGAACACTGAAGCTTTCTTT. Translated: CASSPVEGLNTEAFF.

This chain joins TRBV5-1 and TRBJ2-1, with TRBD2 matching 8 bases. This CDR3 is built from 15 residues. The V and J ends lost 3 bases and 3 bases, in that order; junction bases with no gene match: 5. CDR1 is SGHRS and CDR2 is YFSETQ in the germline V gene. As DNA, the CDR3 is TGCGCCAGCAGCTGGGGACTAGAAAGCTACAATGAGCAGTTCTTC. This encodes CASSWGLESYNEQFF.

This clone occurred once. The chain uses TRBV19 and TRBJ1-4, with TRBD1 as a possible D gene (5 bases). This CDR3 has 15 residues. The V end was cut by 4 bases, the J end by 1 base, with 10 bases between. Germline loops: CDR1 LNHDA, CDR2 SQIVND (reference sequence). CDR3 region: CASSTPGRTNEKLFF. The CDR3 region has the DNA TGTGCCAGTAGTACTCCAGGGAGAACTAATGAAAAACTGTTTTTT.